Sequencing of this T cell receptor (beta chain) was carried out in a study of shared clonotypes between healthy human individuals. Assay runs were performed at deep level. The protocol was immunoSEQ multiplex PCR, while the TCRdb copy is restricted to in-frame clones and leaves out a portion. Of some 2,000,000 clones in the sample, almost 96% were seen once. There are 13 residues in the CDR3. CDR1 and CDR2 (germline): ENHRY, SYGVKD. V was shortened by 3 bases and J by 4 bases, with 7 bases between the two germline ends. J is TRBJ2-1 and V is TRBV10-3; D may be TRBD1 (5 bases). The TCR was taken from a man younger than 35 in good health. Sequencing was performed on naive CD4+ T cells sorted from blood. As to subset: CD45RA+ positively selected. In DNA, the CDR3 is TGTGCCATCAGTGAAGGGGTTTACAATGAGCAGTTCTTC. This sequence encodes CAISEGVYNEQFF.